Described below is a single T cell receptor beta chain sequence and its context. The target antigen is unknown. TCRdb's table, derived via immunoSEQ multiplex PCR, lists solely in-frame clones and lacks some. The table includes around 320,000 clones, around 90% detected once. Treatment reported: some 19 received Ad26.COV2.S at low or high dose, single or two shots; 5 received placebo; per-sample allocation not given. Sampling was done on day 63 after the first vaccine or placebo injection. The sample came from a Boston adult aged 18-55 years. This CDR3 is built from 16 residues. CDR1 and CDR2 (germline): KGHDR, SFDVKD. V was shortened by 3 bases and J by 0 bases, with 11 bases between the two germline ends. This entry belongs to a study of Ad26.COV2.S vaccination and SARS-CoV-2 variants. Study summary: Once, or twice with 56 days between doses, Ad26.COV2.S was given intramuscularly.

Overall study results and limits: Placebo recipients and vaccine recipients were similar in non-spike TCR breadth. In TCR breadth and depth analyses, total T cell responses may have been underestimated.

The TCR comes from a person between 18 and 65 years old who received the Ad26.COV2.S COVID-19 vaccine or a placebo. V gene TRBV24-1 combines with J gene TRBJ1-3, with D unclear. The sequencing here drew on peripheral blood, taken in a trial of Ad26.COV2.S vaccine versus placebo. The CDR3 protein is CATSDDDTSSGNTIYF. In DNA, the CDR3 is TGTGCCACCAGTGATGACGACACGTCCTCTGGAAACACCATATATTTT.